The 16 T cell receptor beta chains below were found in one sample sequenced in a study of CD8+ T cells in alopecia areata. TCR sequencing used cDNA made by reverse transcription of extracted RNA. The repertoire was sequenced with immunoSEQ multiplex PCR; TCRdb's copy has only in-frame clones and lacks some. Among approximately 160,000 clones listed, approximately 62% were seen once. As for treatment: oral pan-JAK inhibitor, 5-10 mg twice daily. The source material was CD4+ T cells sorted from blood, sampled at week 24, from a patient treated with tofacitinib. The origin of the receptors is a human donor with alopecia areata.

The chain recombines TRBV29-1 with TRBJ1-1; no clear D gene. The CDR3 consists of 16 residues. V dropped 4 bases and J dropped 0 bases, with 18 bases sitting between them. The germline V gene encodes CDR1 SQVTM and CDR2 ANQGSEA. CDR3 region: CSVGRRDLKMNTEAFF. The CDR3 DNA follows: TGCAGCGTTGGGCGCCGGGATCTGAAAATGAACACTGAAGCTTTCTTT.

This clone appeared a few times. The CDR3 coding sequence is TGTGCCTGGAGTGTGGAGACACGCTACCCCAGGGGAGCTTTCTTT. Its translation: CAWSVETRYPRGAFF. The chain has TRBV30 and TRBJ1-1, with D perhaps matching TRBD1 (6 bases). The CDR3 covers 15 residues. Per the germline V gene, CDR1 is GTSNPN and CDR2 is SVGIG (reference sequence). Trimming removed 0 bases at V and 10 bases at J, with 21 bases between.

This clone turned up a few times. The chain carries TRBV19 and TRBJ2-5; D possibly matches TRBD1 or TRBD2 (6 bases each). Germline V gene data show CDR1 as LNHDA and CDR2 as SQIVND (reference sequence). Between the trimmed V and J ends, which lost 2 bases and 1 base, there was a span of 11 bases. The CDR3 sequence is 15 residues long. In DNA, the CDR3 is TGTGCCAGTAGTATAATTGGGGGGCCCCAAGAGACCCAGTACTTC. Translating gives CASSIIGGPQETQYF. The full variable domain, rest sourced from reference TRBV19 and TRBJ2-5, is DGGITQSPKYLFRKEGQNVTLSCEQNLNHDAMYWYRQDPGQGLRLIYYSQIVNDFQKGDIAEGYSVSREKKESFPLTVTSAQKNPTAFYLCASSIIGGPQETQYFGPGTRLLVL.

In its sample, this clone was seen a few times. The chain combines TRBV7-9 with TRBJ1-2; 7 positions agree with TRBD1. Germline lookup yields CDR1 SEHNR and CDR2 FQNEAQ (reference sequence). CDR3 length: 15 amino acids. V was pared by 1 base and J by 4 bases, with 6 bases of the junction left unmatched. CDR3 in amino acids: CASSLGGQGGYGYTF. CDR3 nucleotides: TGTGCCAGCAGCTTAGGAGGCCAGGGGGGCTATGGCTACACCTTC.

The J gene is TRBJ1-1, the V gene TRBV18; D is uncertain. V was shortened by 3 bases and J by 4 bases, with 9 bases between the two germline ends. Germline assignment: CDR1 KGHSH and CDR2 LQKENI. There are 13 residues in the CDR3. CDR3 in amino acids: CASSPSRGTEAFF. The CDR3 nucleotides are TGTGCCAGCTCACCCTCGAGAGGCACTGAAGCTTTCTTT.

This chain joins TRBV30 and TRBJ2-5; weak D call: TRBD2 (5 bases). The CDR3 is made up of 14 amino acids. In germline, CDR1 is GTSNPN, CDR2 SVGIG (reference sequence). Trimming pared 8 bases from V and 5 bases from J, leaving 21 bases between. The CDR3 DNA follows: TGTGCCAGACGGGATACCTTCCCGTACGAGACCCAGTACTTC. Translated: CARRDTFPYETQYF.

This chain connects TRBV10-3 to TRBJ2-5, with 7 nucleotides matching TRBD1. V lost 6 bases and J lost 3; bases outside the gene matches: 7. The V gene's germline CDR1 is ENHRY and CDR2 SYGVKD. The CDR3 contains 14 residues. In DNA form, the CDR3 reads TGTGCCATCAGCGCCGGGACAGTGAAAGAGACCCAGTACTTC. This codes for CAISAGTVKETQYF.

The chain has TRBV1 and TRBJ2-5; no DNA check was done on the table's D call, TRBD2. TRBV1 is classified as a pseudogene. The length of the CDR3 is 15 residues. The CDR3 region is CTSIRGAGGQETQYF. The CDR3 coding sequence is TGCACCAGCATACGGGGAGCGGGGGGGCAGGAGACCCAGTACTTC.

The chain is built from TRBV4-2 and TRBJ2-6, with D possibly TRBD2 on 6 matching bases. The CDR3 runs 16 residues. V was cut by 0 bases and J by 2 bases, with 8 bases left in between. The V gene's germline CDR1 is LGHNA and CDR2 YNFKEQ. CDR3: CASSQDQRAGANVLTF. The CDR3 bases are TGTGCCAGCAGCCAAGATCAGCGGGCTGGGGCCAACGTCCTGACTTTC.

The V and J genes are TRBV2 and TRBJ2-5; D remains ambiguous. The CDR3 loop spans 11 amino acids. The V gene's germline CDR1 is SNHLY and CDR2 FYNNEI. Trimming stripped 3 bases from V and 5 bases from J, with 4 bases between. Here the CDR3 reads CASSEIETQYF. The CDR3 nucleotides are TGTGCCAGCAGTGAGATTGAGACCCAGTACTTC. Using reference TRBV2 and TRBJ2-5 for the parts outside the CDR3, the full variable domain is EPEVTQTPSHQVTQMGQEVILRCVPISNHLYFYWYRQILGQKVEFLVSFYNNEISEKSEIFDDQFSVERPDGSNFTLKIRSTKLEDSAMYFCASSEIETQYFGPGTRLLVL.

The chain has TRBV9 and TRBJ2-7, with D possibly being TRBD1 (5 bases). Germline CDR1 is SGDLS and CDR2 is YYNGEE. The CDR3 covers 12 residues. V was trimmed by 3 bases and J by 3 bases, leaving 7 bases between them. CDR3 bases: TGTGCCAGCAGCGCCCAGGGCTACGAGCAGTACTTC. Translation gives CASSAQGYEQYF.

The chain employs TRBV29-1 and TRBJ2-7; the match to TRBD1 covers 7 bases. CDR1 SQVTM and CDR2 ANQGSEA come from the germline V gene. J lost 4 bases, V lost 5 bases, and 5 bases had no gene match. CDR3 length: 12 amino acids. In nucleotides, the CDR3 is TGCAGCGTTCGATCCAGGGGGTACGAGCAGTACTTC. It is translated as CSVRSRGYEQYF.

This clone was recorded a few times. The chain is built from TRBV10-3 and TRBJ1-5; 8 bases agree with TRBD1. Germline lookup yields CDR1 ENHRY and CDR2 SYGVKD. This CDR3 comprises 15 residues. With V trimmed by 10 bases and J by 3 bases, 11 bases remained unmatched. CDR3 sequence: CATLTDRVPNQPQHF. For the CDR3, the DNA is TGTGCCACCCTAACGGACAGGGTACCCAATCAGCCCCAGCATTTT.

V is TRBV5-6 and J is TRBJ2-3, with D perhaps matching TRBD1 or TRBD2 (6 bases each). Germline lookup yields CDR1 SGHDT and CDR2 YYEEEE. V shed 1 base and J shed 3 bases, with 21 bases lying between them. CDR3 length: 18 residues. CDR3 bases: TGTGCCAGCAGCTTGACAAGGGGGGCCCCTATTGTAACAGATACGCAGTATTTT. Translation gives CASSLTRGAPIVTDTQYF.

This clone was observed a handful of times. V usage is TRBV23-1 and J usage is TRBJ1-1, with 7 bases lining up with TRBD1. TRBV23-1 is known as an ORF, though its function is uncertain. The V gene end was trimmed by 3 bases and the J gene end by 3 bases; junction bases not matched to a gene: 13. The CDR3 sequence is 17 residues long. This CDR3 is CASSHLVLDRSYTEAFF. The CDR3 DNA sequence: TGCGCCAGCAGTCATTTGGTGTTGGACAGGTCGTACACTGAAGCTTTCTTT.

This chain links TRBV4-1 with TRBJ2-1; D possibly matches TRBD1 or TRBD2 (5 bases each). Trimming took off 1 base at V and 2 bases at J, with 12 bases between the two ends. The CDR3 extends over 16 amino acids. Germline lookup yields CDR1 MGHRA and CDR2 YSYEKL. The CDR3 here is CASSQVIRGAYNEQFF. CDR3 nucleotide sequence: TGCGCCAGCAGCCAAGTGATTAGGGGAGCCTACAATGAGCAGTTCTTC.